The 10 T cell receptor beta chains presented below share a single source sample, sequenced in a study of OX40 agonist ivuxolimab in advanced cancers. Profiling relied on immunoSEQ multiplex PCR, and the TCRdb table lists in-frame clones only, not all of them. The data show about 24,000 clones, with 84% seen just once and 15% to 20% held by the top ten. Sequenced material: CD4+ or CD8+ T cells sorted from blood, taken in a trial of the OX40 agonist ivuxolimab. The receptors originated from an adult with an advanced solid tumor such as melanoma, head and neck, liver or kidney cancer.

This CDR3 is CAWSVLGTGISPLHF. The DNA of the CDR3 is TGTGCCTGGAGTGTACTCGGGACAGGGATTTCACCCCTCCACTTT. J is TRBJ1-6 and V is TRBV30; 9 bases fit TRBD1. Looked up from germline, CDR1 is GTSNPN and CDR2 is SVGIG (reference sequence). The CDR3 has 15 residues. J gave up 9 bases and V 0 bases, and 6 bases lay outside the gene matches.

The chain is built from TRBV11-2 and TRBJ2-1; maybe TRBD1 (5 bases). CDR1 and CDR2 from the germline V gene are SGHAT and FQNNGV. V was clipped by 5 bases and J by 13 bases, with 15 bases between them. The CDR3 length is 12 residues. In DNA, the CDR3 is TGTGCCAGCAGCCCGGCAGGGCCAGTCCAGTTCTTC. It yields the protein CASSPAGPVQFF. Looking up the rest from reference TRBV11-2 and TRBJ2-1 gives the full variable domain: EAGVAQSPRYKIIEKRQSVAFWCNPISGHATLYWYQQILGQGPKLLIQFQNNGVVDDSQLPKDRFSAERLKGVDSTLKIQPAKLEDSAVYLCASSPAGPVQFFGPGTRLTVL.

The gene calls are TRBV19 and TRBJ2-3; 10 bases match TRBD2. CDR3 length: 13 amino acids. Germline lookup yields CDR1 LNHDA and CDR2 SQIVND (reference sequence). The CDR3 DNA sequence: TGTGCTGCTTCTAGCGGGAGTACAGATACGCAGTATTTT. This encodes CAASSGSTDTQYF.

DNA of the CDR3: TGTGCCAGCAGTGAAGCGCGGGACAGGGTCTACTCCTATAATTCACCCCTCCACTTT. This translates into CASSEARDRVYSYNSPLHF. The chain carries TRBV6-1 and TRBJ1-6; TRBD1 matches at 9 bases. The CDR3 extends over 19 amino acids. With V trimmed by 0 bases and J by 0 bases, 6 bases remained unmatched. Germline-derived CDR1 and CDR2 are MNHNS and SASEGT.

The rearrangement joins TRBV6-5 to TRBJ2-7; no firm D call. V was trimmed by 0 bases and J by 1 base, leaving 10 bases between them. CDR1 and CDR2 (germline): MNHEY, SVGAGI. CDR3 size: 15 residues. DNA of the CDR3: TGTGCCAGCAGTTACTCGATCTTAGGGTCCTACGAGCAGTACTTC. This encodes CASSYSILGSYEQYF.

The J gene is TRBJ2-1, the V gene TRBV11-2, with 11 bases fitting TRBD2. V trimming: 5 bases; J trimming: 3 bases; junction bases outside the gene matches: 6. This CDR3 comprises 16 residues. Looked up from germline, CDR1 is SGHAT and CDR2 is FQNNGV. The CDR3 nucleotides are TGTGCCAGCAGCCTGGGGACTAGCGGCCACTACAATGAGCAGTTCTTC. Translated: CASSLGTSGHYNEQFF. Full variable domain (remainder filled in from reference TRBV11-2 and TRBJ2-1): EAGVAQSPRYKIIEKRQSVAFWCNPISGHATLYWYQQILGQGPKLLIQFQNNGVVDDSQLPKDRFSAERLKGVDSTLKIQPAKLEDSAVYLCASSLGTSGHYNEQFFGPGTRLTVL.

The CDR3 loop is CASSGRDRARGEQYF. The CDR3, as DNA: TGCGCCAGCAGCGGCCGGGACAGGGCCCGTGGGGAGCAGTACTTC. V and J are TRBV5-1 and TRBJ2-7, with 9 bases that match TRBD1. CDR1 is SGHRS, CDR2 YFSETQ, per germline. The ends lost 4 bases at V and 7 bases at J; junction bases unmatched: 12. The CDR3 contains 15 residues.

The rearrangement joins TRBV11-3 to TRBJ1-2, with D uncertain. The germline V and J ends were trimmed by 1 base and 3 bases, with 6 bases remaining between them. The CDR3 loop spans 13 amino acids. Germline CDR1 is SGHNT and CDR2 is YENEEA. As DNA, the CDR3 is TGTGCCAGCAGCTTAGCCGACCACTATGGCTACACCTTC. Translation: CASSLADHYGYTF.

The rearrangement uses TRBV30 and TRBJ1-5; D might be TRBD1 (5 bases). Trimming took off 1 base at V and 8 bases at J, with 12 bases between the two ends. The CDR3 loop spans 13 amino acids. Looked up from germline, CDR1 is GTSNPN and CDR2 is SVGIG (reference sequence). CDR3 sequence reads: CAWSEPSGKPQHF. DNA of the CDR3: TGTGCCTGGAGTGAGCCGTCAGGGAAGCCCCAGCATTTT.

This CDR3 reads CASSSVQNTEAFF. Written as DNA, the CDR3 is TGTGCCAGCAGCTCTGTACAGAACACTGAAGCTTTCTTT. The genes are TRBV7-2 and TRBJ1-1; no clear D gene. The CDR3 contains 13 residues. Germline CDR1 SGHTA, CDR2 FQGNSA. V gave up 4 bases and J gave up 1 base, with 7 bases separating them.